The 26 T cell receptor beta chains below were found in one sample sequenced in a study of T cell responses to AZD1222 COVID-19 vaccine. Here immunoSEQ multiplex PCR was the method, and the copy in TCRdb shows in-frame clones only, minus some. The sample records 120,000 to 150,000 clones, approximately 88% being singletons. The sequencing used peripheral blood, collected on day 0 of AZD1222 vaccination. These receptors were obtained from an adult in good health.

This chain links TRBV24-1 with TRBJ1-2; perhaps TRBD1 as D (6 bases). V lost 5 bases, J lost 4 bases, and 19 bases lay in between. The CDR3 spans 16 residues. CDR1 is KGHDR and CDR2 is SFDVKD in the germline V gene. The CDR3 nucleotides read TGTGCCACCAGTGCTCAGACAGGCGAATACTTCTATGGCTACACCTTC. It yields the protein CATSAQTGEYFYGYTF.

The rearrangement uses TRBV14 and TRBJ2-5; a possible D gene is TRBD1 (5 bases). V lost 3 bases and J lost 7, with 12 bases in between. From germline, CDR1 is SGHDN and CDR2 FVKESK. This CDR3 spans 13 amino acids. CDR3 in amino acids: CASSQWERGTQYF. As DNA, the CDR3 is TGTGCCAGCAGCCAGTGGGAAAGGGGGACCCAGTACTTC.

The chain recombines TRBV7-2 with TRBJ2-7; 14 bases are a match to TRBD2. The length of the CDR3 is 16 residues. The trim removed 6 bases at V and 6 bases at J, leaving 10 bases unmatched. Germline V gene data show CDR1 as SGHTA and CDR2 as FQGNSA. The CDR3 protein is CASSNRLAGGRAEQYF. The CDR3 region has the DNA TGTGCCAGCAGTAACCGACTAGCGGGGGGGAGGGCCGAGCAGTACTTC.

This clone was counted only a few times. The V and J genes are TRBV5-1 and TRBJ1-4; 7 bases agree with TRBD1. V was clipped by 4 bases and J by 8 bases; unmatched bases: 11. This CDR3 region has 15 residues. Germline V CDR1 and CDR2: SGHRS, YFSETQ. The CDR3 sequence is CASSRRQGTSEKLFF. CDR3 bases: TGCGCCAGCAGCCGGCGACAGGGAACGAGCGAAAAACTGTTTTTT.

The gene calls are TRBV7-9 and TRBJ2-2, with TRBD2 matching over 8 bases. The germline V gene encodes CDR1 SEHNR and CDR2 FQNEAQ (reference sequence). The CDR3 extends over 17 amino acids. V lost 10 bases and J lost 4; bases outside the gene matches: 17. DNA of the CDR3: TGTGCCACGCCAGCTGTCAGCGGGGGACCCTCCACCGGGGAGCTGTTTTTT. Translation: CATPAVSGGPSTGELFF.

V is TRBV5-8 and J is TRBJ1-5; TRBD1 agrees at 9 bases. There are 15 residues in the CDR3. The V gene end was trimmed by 0 bases and the J gene end by 7 bases; junction bases not matched to a gene: 5. Germline V gives CDR1 SGHTS, CDR2 YDEGEE. The CDR3 DNA follows: TGTGCCAGCAGCTTGGACAGGGGGCGCGGGCAGCCCCAGCATTTT. Its protein product is CASSLDRGRGQPQHF. Full variable domain (remainder filled in from reference TRBV5-8 and TRBJ1-5): EAGVTQSPTHLIKTRGQQATLRCSPISGHTSVYWYQQALGLGLQFLLWYDEGEERNRGNFPPRFSGRQFPNYSSELNVNALELEDSALYLCASSLDRGRGQPQHFGDGTRLSIL.

This chain joins TRBV6-4 and TRBJ2-1; 10 positions agree with TRBD2. V shed 4 bases and J 8 bases; nucleotides not matched to a gene: 8. This CDR3 spans 15 amino acids. Germline CDR1 and CDR2: MRHNA and SNTAGT. CDR3 nucleotides: TGTGCCAGCAGTGTAGGGGCTAGCGGGGGACATGAGCAGTTCTTC. Residues: CASSVGASGGHEQFF.

The chain uses TRBV30 and TRBJ1-5; the D is unclear. The CDR3 covers 14 residues. CDR1 and CDR2 (germline): GTSNPN, SVGIG (reference sequence). Trimming shortened V by 2 bases and J by 0 bases, and 8 bases separated the two germline ends. As DNA, the CDR3 is TGTGCCTGGAGTTCCCAGCATAGCAATCAGCCCCAGCATTTT. It encodes CAWSSQHSNQPQHF.

This clone was picked up a small number of times. The chain combines TRBV9 with TRBJ2-2, with D tentatively TRBD1 (6 bases). The CDR3 runs to 16 residues. V was cut by 0 bases and J by 3 bases, with 12 bases left in between. Germline V gene sequence: CDR1 SGDLS, CDR2 YYNGEE. This chain's CDR3 is CASSVVDRQDTGELFF. CDR3 DNA sequence: TGTGCCAGCAGCGTAGTTGACAGGCAGGACACCGGGGAGCTGTTTTTT.

In its sample, this clone was seen once. The chain employs TRBV2 and TRBJ2-6; the D gene is possibly TRBD2 (5 bases). V gave up 6 bases and J gave up 1 base, with 10 bases separating them. The length of the CDR3 is 15 residues. From germline, CDR1 is SNHLY and CDR2 FYNNEI. This CDR3 is CASRRRGSGANVLTF. CDR3 nucleotide sequence: TGTGCCAGCAGGAGGCGAGGGTCTGGGGCCAACGTCCTGACTTTC.

The chain joins TRBV7-2 to TRBJ2-7; TRBD2 might be the D (5 bases). Trimming left V 7 bases short and J 3 bases short, with 13 bases between. The germline V gene encodes CDR1 SGHTA and CDR2 FQGNSA. The length of the CDR3 is 13 residues. The CDR3 here is CASIPRRGYEQYF. The CDR3, as DNA: TGTGCCAGCATCCCGCGACGGGGCTACGAGCAGTACTTC.

The J gene is TRBJ2-1, the V gene TRBV7-3, with a weak D call TRBD2 (7 bases). The germline V and J ends were trimmed by 2 bases and 2 bases, with 10 bases remaining between them. Germline V gives CDR1 SGHTA, CDR2 FQGTGA. CDR3 length equals 15 residues. The CDR3 DNA reads TGTGCCAGCAGCTTACCGGGGGGCCCCTACAATGAGCAGTTCTTC. It encodes CASSLPGGPYNEQFF.

The chain combines TRBV9 with TRBJ2-3, with 9 bases lining up with TRBD2. V lost 4 bases to trimming and J lost 4 bases; unmatched junction nucleotides: 7. The CDR3 extends over 15 amino acids. Germline V gene lookup returns CDR1 SGDLS and CDR2 YYNGEE. The CDR3 bases are TGTGCCAGCAGCCCAAGCGGGGGGTACGCAGATACGCAGTATTTT. Translating it yields CASSPSGGYADTQYF. The full variable domain, with the rest looked up from reference TRBV9 and TRBJ2-3, is DSGVTQTPKHLITATGQRVTLRCSPRSGDLSVYWYQQSLDQGLQFLIQYYNGEERAKGNILERFSAQQFPDLHSELNLSSLELGDSALYFCASSPSGGYADTQYFGPGTRLTVL.

The genes are TRBV4-1 and TRBJ2-7, with 8 bases matching TRBD2. The germline CDR1 and CDR2 sequences are MGHRA and YSYEKL. The CDR3 runs 14 residues. The J segment lost 7 bases and the V segment lost 1 base, leaving 6 bases of the junction unmatched. This CDR3 is CASSQAGGPKEQYF. The CDR3 nucleotides read TGCGCCAGCAGCCAAGCGGGGGGGCCGAAAGAGCAGTACTTC.

Concerning this clone: At one end, the junction sequence differs from germline, possibly due to a read error. V and J are TRBV5-1 and TRBJ2-5; perhaps TRBD1 as D (7 bases). The CDR3 consists of 14 residues. CDR1 and CDR2 from the germline V gene are SGHRS and YFSETQ. DNA for the CDR3: TGCGCCAGTAGCTGGAGGGACAGCTTAGAGACCCAGTACTTC. This codes for CASSWRDSLETQYF.

The chain employs TRBV11-3 and TRBJ2-2; D unclear. V was trimmed by 3 bases and J by 7 bases, leaving 6 bases between them. CDR3 length: 12 amino acids. Per the germline V gene, CDR1 is SGHNT and CDR2 is YENEEA. The CDR3 loop is CASSLLNGELFF. DNA for the CDR3: TGTGCCAGCAGCTTGCTCAACGGGGAGCTGTTTTTT.

The chain links TRBV12-5 to TRBJ1-1; D call uncertain. V lost 6 bases and J lost 0, with 11 bases in between. This CDR3 has 14 residues. CDR1 and CDR2 from the germline V gene are LGHNT and FRNRAP. The CDR3 loop reads CASGPDGLNTEAFF. DNA of the CDR3: TGTGCTAGTGGCCCCGACGGTTTGAACACTGAAGCTTTCTTT.

This sequence joins TRBV20-1 and TRBJ1-2; D remains unclear. The CDR3 totals 13 residues. V was cut by 3 bases and J by 2 bases, with 10 bases left in between. Germline loops: CDR1 DFQATT, CDR2 SNEGSKA (reference sequence). DNA for the CDR3: TGCAGTGCTAGTGGAGCCCAAAACTATGGCTACACCTTC. Protein product: CSASGAQNYGYTF.

This clone was counted a single time. This sequence joins TRBV29-1 and TRBJ2-5; D gene unclear. The CDR3 extends over 10 amino acids. V lost 7 bases and J 2 bases, leaving 5 bases between the germline ends. Germline lookup yields CDR1 SQVTM and CDR2 ANQGSEA. CDR3 sequence reads: CSAGQETQYF. The CDR3 nucleotides are TGCAGCGCCGGACAAGAGACCCAGTACTTC. Full variable domain (missing parts from reference TRBV29-1 and TRBJ2-5): SAVISQKPSRDICQRGTSLTIQCQVDSQVTMMFWYRQQPGQSLTLIATANQGSEATYESGFVIDKFPISRPNLTFSTLTVSNMSPEDSSIYLCSAGQETQYFGPGTRLLVL.

The chain is built from TRBV2 and TRBJ1-6; the D is unclear. V was cut by 3 bases and J by 8 bases, with 11 bases left in between. Germline CDR1 reads SNHLY; CDR2 reads FYNNEI. The CDR3 spans 14 residues. CDR3 amino acids: CASSDLQVYSPLHF. For the CDR3, the DNA is TGTGCCAGCAGTGACTTGCAGGTTTATTCACCCCTCCACTTT.

The J gene is TRBJ1-5, the V gene TRBV7-6; 7 nucleotides match TRBD1. Germline CDR1 is SGHVS and CDR2 is FNYEAQ. V was clipped by 1 base and J by 1 base; unmatched bases: 4. The CDR3 covers 16 residues. The CDR3 loop is CASSLGGGGSNQPQHF. DNA of the CDR3: TGTGCCAGCAGCTTAGGAGGGGGCGGGAGCAATCAGCCCCAGCATTTT.

The CDR3 protein is CASSAGFSNQPQHF. CDR3 bases: TGTGCCAGCAGCGCAGGGTTTAGCAATCAGCCCCAGCATTTT. The rearrangement joins TRBV7-9 to TRBJ1-5, with D perhaps TRBD1 (5 bases). V was clipped by 5 bases and J by 0 bases, with 8 bases between them. This CDR3 region has 14 residues. Germline values: CDR1 SEHNR, CDR2 FQNEAQ (reference sequence).

The V call is TRBV7-3, the J call TRBJ1-4; possibly TRBD1 for D (5 bases). Germline values: CDR1 SGHTA, CDR2 FQGTGA. Trimming stripped 0 bases from V and 8 bases from J, with 13 bases between. The CDR3 spans 15 residues. CDR3 residues: CASSLTGGVGEKLFF. CDR3 DNA sequence: TGTGCCAGCAGCTTAACGGGAGGGGTTGGGGAAAAACTGTTTTTT.

The chain is built from TRBV5-1 and TRBJ2-7; D could derive from TRBD1 or TRBD2 (6 bases each). Germline V gives CDR1 SGHRS, CDR2 YFSETQ. The CDR3 has 16 residues. Trimming shortened V by 3 bases and J by 2 bases, and 18 bases separated the two germline ends. The chain's CDR3 is CASSSFLGGFTYEQYF. Here the CDR3 DNA reads TGCGCCAGCAGCTCCTTTTTGGGGGGCTTCACCTACGAGCAGTACTTC.

This rearrangement joins TRBV2 to TRBJ2-7; TRBD2 is a possible D gene (6 bases). The ends were cut back, 8 bases at V and 8 bases at J, with 25 bases in the middle. The germline gives CDR1 SNHLY, CDR2 FYNNEI. This CDR3 has 15 amino acids. CDR3 in amino acids: CASRMSETEGGKQYF. CDR3 in DNA: TGTGCCAGCCGCATGAGTGAGACTGAGGGAGGAAAGCAGTACTTC.

The gene calls are TRBV6-6 and TRBJ1-5; no firm D call. V lost 1 base, J lost 6 bases, and 4 bases lay in between. This CDR3 has 12 residues. Germline CDR1 and CDR2: MNHNY and SVGAGI (reference sequence). CDR3 in amino acids: CASSYFGQPQHF. The DNA of the CDR3 is TGTGCCAGCAGTTACTTCGGTCAGCCCCAGCATTTT.